These 23 T cell receptor beta chains share one sample of origin, sequenced in a study of CXCR3-negative and CXCR3-positive naive CD8 T cells. These receptors have no known antigen. The TRB cDNA libraries were prepared by 5' RACE with UMI labels. TCRdb reprocessed the 5' RACE reads and keeps a single row for each CDR3 protein, giving no DNA. The record lists 150,000 or so distinct CDR3 sequences, of which the ten most abundant hold about 0.48%. Whole-study findings and limits: CXCR3-positive naive cells had more hydrophobic TRB CDR3s than CXCR3-negative naive cells.

The specimen was naive CXCR3+ CD8+ T cells from blood. Stated subset: CD45RO-CCR7+CD27+CD95- naive CD8+ T cells expressing CXCR3 (TNR3+). All receptors come from a human donor in good health. Some clones in this sample may be carry-over from other donors' samples.

This chain connects TRBV16 to TRBJ1-5. The CDR3 sequence is 14 residues long. Germline V CDR1 and CDR2: KGHSY, FQNENV. CDR3 sequence reads: CASSQSSINQPQHF.

This chain links TRBV5-4 with TRBJ2-1; with no DNA, the TCRdb D assignment of TRBD1 cannot be verified. The CDR3 spans 16 residues. From germline, CDR1 is SGHNT and CDR2 YYREEE (reference sequence). CDR3 residues: CASSSWQGGSYNEQFF.

V usage is TRBV7-2 and J usage is TRBJ2-1; TCRdb lists TRBD2, though no DNA is available to test this call. Germline V lookup: CDR1 SGHTA, CDR2 FQGNSA. The CDR3 runs to 15 residues. The CDR3 here is CASSSGLAGHNEQFF.

The genes are TRBV29-1 and TRBJ2-1. The germline V gene has CDR1 SQVTM and CDR2 ANQGSEA. The CDR3 is made up of 13 amino acids. The CDR3 protein is CSVDGSSYNEQFF.

The chain is built from TRBV4-1 and TRBJ1-2; TCRdb outputs TRBD1, but without DNA this stays unchecked. The CDR3 contains 15 residues. Germline CDR1 and CDR2: MGHRA and YSYEKL. The CDR3 region is CASSQDAGEQYGYTF.

V and J are TRBV19 and TRBJ2-1; as DNA is missing, the TRBD1 call by TCRdb cannot be tested. CDR3 length equals 14 residues. Germline V CDR1 and CDR2: LNHDA, SQIVND (reference sequence). CDR3: CASSIVQPYNEQFF.

This rearrangement joins TRBV24-1 to TRBJ2-1; the D call from TCRdb, TRBD2, cannot be confirmed without DNA. Germline CDR1 and CDR2: KGHDR and SFDVKD. The CDR3 is 17 amino acids. CDR3: CATSDLPAGTSYNEQFF.

The chain is built from TRBV29-1 and TRBJ2-1; TCRdb picks TRBD1, but there is no DNA to check that call. The V gene's germline CDR1 is SQVTM and CDR2 ANQGSEA. The length of the CDR3 is 16 residues. The CDR3 spells CSVEDRKGGLGYEQFF.

The chain employs TRBV5-5 and TRBJ2-1; TCRdb's D call of TRBD2 is untestable without DNA. Germline assignment: CDR1 SGHKS and CDR2 YYEKEE (reference sequence). This CDR3 region has 13 residues. This CDR3 reads CASRPGGDNEQFF.

The chain combines TRBV5-1 with TRBJ2-3. The CDR3 is made up of 15 amino acids. Looked up from germline, CDR1 is SGHRS and CDR2 is YFSETQ. The CDR3 sequence is CASSLGLLLSDTQYF.

V is TRBV7-8 and J is TRBJ2-1; there is no DNA to check the TCRdb D call of TRBD1. The CDR3 runs to 16 residues. In germline, CDR1 is SGHVS, CDR2 FQNEAQ. The CDR3 here is CASSVLGGRPYNEQFF.

V and J are TRBV12-3 or TRBV12-4 and TRBJ2-1; lacking DNA, the TRBD1 call made by TCRdb goes unchecked. This CDR3 is 14 amino acids long. CDR3: CASSDRASYNEQFF.

This chain connects TRBV19 to TRBJ2-1; TCRdb's D call, TRBD1, is unchecked because there is no DNA. Per the germline V gene, CDR1 is LNHDA and CDR2 is SQIVND (reference sequence). The CDR3 totals 12 residues. Here the CDR3 reads CASSISGGEQFF.

The rearrangement links TRBV23-1 to TRBJ2-7; the TCRdb call, TRBD2, lacks DNA for checking. TRBV23-1 is flagged as an ORF with uncertain function. The CDR3 has 18 amino acids. The CDR3: CASSQSWLAGVNSYEQYF.

The chain joins TRBV12-3 or TRBV12-4 to TRBJ2-1; with no DNA, the TCRdb D assignment of TRBD2 cannot be verified. This CDR3 spans 14 amino acids. This chain's CDR3 is CASSLGLAGGSQFF.

The chain employs TRBV4-3 and TRBJ2-1; TCRdb reports TRBD2, a call that lacks DNA to check it against. The CDR3 loop spans 19 amino acids. Germline CDR1 reads LGHNA; CDR2 reads YSLEER. CDR3: CASSQTPDPSGGAFVEQFF.

J is TRBJ2-7 and V is TRBV28; the TCRdb D gene call, TRBD1, has no DNA to confirm it. Germline loops: CDR1 MDHEN, CDR2 SYDVKM. This CDR3 is built from 14 residues. The CDR3 reads CASSPTGVGYEQYF.

The genes are TRBV7-6 and TRBJ2-7; no DNA is available, so the TRBD2 call from TCRdb remains unchecked. CDR3 size: 15 residues. Per the germline V gene, CDR1 is SGHVS and CDR2 is FNYEAQ. This CDR3 is CASSLEAGTRRQQYF.

This chain connects TRBV7-2 to TRBJ1-3; lacking DNA, the TRBD1 call made by TCRdb goes unchecked. The CDR3 has 18 residues. CDR1 SGHTA and CDR2 FQGNSA come from the germline V gene. The CDR3 region is CASSLVRYFGKELDTIYF.

The V and J genes are TRBV20-1 and TRBJ2-3; TCRdb selects TRBD2, and the lack of DNA leaves this call unchecked. The CDR3 runs 17 residues. The germline V gene has CDR1 DFQATT and CDR2 SNEGSKA (reference sequence). The CDR3 spells CSARDRFGVAGPDTQYF.

This chain joins TRBV7-7 and TRBJ2-1; TCRdb's D call of TRBD2 is untestable without DNA. The CDR3 totals 17 residues. The germline V gene encodes CDR1 SSHAT and CDR2 FNYEAQ (reference sequence). This chain's CDR3 is CASSPGLVTSSYNEQFF.

The rearrangement joins TRBV9 to TRBJ1-1; the D gene TCRdb calls, TRBD1, cannot be checked with no DNA. The CDR3 is 16 residues long. Germline V CDR1 and CDR2: SGDLS, YYNGEE. The CDR3 reads CASSVGAGVMNTEAFF.

V gene TRBV28 combines with J gene TRBJ1-1; TCRdb's D call, TRBD1, is unchecked because there is no DNA. The CDR3 has 15 amino acids. In germline, CDR1 is MDHEN, CDR2 SYDVKM. CDR3 protein: CASSLRQPGDTEAFF.